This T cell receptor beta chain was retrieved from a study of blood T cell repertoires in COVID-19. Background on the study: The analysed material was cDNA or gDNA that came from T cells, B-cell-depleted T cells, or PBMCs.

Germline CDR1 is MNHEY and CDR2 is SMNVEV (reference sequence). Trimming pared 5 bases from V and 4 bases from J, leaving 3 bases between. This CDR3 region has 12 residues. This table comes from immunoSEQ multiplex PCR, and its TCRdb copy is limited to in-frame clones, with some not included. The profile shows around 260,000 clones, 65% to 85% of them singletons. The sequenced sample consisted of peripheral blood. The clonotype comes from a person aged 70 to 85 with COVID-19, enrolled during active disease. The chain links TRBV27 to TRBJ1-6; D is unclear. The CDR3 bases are TGTGCCAGCAGTGCGTATAATTCACCCCTCCACTTT. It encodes CASSAYNSPLHF.